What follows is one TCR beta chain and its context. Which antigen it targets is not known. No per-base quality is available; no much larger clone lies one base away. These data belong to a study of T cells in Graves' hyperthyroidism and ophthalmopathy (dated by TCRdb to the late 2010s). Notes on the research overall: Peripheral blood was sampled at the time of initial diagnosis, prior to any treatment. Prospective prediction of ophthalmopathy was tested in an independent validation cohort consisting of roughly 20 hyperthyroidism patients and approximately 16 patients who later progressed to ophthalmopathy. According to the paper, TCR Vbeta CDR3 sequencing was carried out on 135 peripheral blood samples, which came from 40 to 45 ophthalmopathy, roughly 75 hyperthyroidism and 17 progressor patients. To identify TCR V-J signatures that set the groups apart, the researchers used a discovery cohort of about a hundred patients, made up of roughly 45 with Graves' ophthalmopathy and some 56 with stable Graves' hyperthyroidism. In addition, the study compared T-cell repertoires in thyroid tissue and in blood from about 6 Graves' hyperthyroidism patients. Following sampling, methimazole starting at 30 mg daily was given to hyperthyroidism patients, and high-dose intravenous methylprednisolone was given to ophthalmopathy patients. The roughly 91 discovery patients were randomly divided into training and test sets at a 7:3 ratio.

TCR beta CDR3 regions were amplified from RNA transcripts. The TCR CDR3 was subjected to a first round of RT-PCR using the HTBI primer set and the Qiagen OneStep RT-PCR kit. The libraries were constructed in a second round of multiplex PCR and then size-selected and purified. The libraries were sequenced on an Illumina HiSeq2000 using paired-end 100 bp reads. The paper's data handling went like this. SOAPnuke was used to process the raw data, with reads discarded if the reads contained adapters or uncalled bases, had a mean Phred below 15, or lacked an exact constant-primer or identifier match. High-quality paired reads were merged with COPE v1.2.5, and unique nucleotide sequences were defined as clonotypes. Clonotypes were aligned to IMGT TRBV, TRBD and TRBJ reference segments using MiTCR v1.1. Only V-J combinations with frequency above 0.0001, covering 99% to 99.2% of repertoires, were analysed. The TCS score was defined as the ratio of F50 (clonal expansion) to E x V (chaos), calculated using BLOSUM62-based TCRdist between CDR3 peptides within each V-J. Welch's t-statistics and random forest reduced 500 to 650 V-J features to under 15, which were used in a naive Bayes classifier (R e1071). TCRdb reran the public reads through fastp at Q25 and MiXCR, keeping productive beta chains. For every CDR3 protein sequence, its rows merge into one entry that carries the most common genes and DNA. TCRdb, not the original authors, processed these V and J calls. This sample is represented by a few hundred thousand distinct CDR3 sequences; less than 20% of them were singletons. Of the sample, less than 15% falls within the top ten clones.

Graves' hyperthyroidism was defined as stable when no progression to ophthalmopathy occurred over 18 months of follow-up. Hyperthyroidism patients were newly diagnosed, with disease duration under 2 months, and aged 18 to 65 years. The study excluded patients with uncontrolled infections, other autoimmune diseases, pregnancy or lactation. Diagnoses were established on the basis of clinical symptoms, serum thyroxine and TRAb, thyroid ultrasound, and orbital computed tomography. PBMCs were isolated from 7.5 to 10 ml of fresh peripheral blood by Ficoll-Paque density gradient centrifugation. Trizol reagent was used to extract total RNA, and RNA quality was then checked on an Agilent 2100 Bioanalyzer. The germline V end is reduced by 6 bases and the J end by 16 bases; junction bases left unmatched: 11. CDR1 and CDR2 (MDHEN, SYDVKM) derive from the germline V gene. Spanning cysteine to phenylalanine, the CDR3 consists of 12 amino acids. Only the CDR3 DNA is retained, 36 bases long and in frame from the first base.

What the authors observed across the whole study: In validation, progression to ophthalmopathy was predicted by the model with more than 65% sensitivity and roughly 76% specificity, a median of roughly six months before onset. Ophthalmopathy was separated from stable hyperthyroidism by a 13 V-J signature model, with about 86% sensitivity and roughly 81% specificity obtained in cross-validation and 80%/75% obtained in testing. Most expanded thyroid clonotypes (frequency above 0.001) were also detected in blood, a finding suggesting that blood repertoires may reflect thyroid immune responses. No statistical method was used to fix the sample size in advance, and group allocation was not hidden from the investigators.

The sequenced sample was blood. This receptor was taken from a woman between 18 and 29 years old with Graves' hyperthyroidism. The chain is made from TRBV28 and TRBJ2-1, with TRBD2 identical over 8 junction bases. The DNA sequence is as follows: TGTGCCAGCAGGGAGGCCGGGACTAGTCTATTCTTC. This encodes CASREAGTSLFF. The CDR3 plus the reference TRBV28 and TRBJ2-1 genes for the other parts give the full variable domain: DVKVTQSSRYLVKRTGEKVFLECVQDMDHENMFWYRQDPGLGLRLIYFSYDVKMKEKGDIPEGYSVSREKKERFSLILESASTNQTSMYLCASREAGTSLFFGPGTRLTVL.